This TCR beta chain was profiled in a study of T cells in tumors after PD-1 blockade. Background on the study: During anti-PD-1 treatment, some patients continued daily vismodegib 150 mg. Whole-study findings and limits: Blood contained 40% to 50% of the tumor's TCR clonotypes. Clonal replacement, not reinvigoration, is suggested for expanded exhausted CD8+ clones after therapy.

This clone is labeled as medium-sized. What it recognizes is unknown. The assay was immunoSEQ multiplex PCR, and TCRdb's table has in-frame clones only and misses some. The sample has about 5,800 clones; about two thirds are singletons. The germline V gene has CDR1 SGHRS and CDR2 YFSETQ. CDR3 length equals 15 residues. Losses at the gene ends were 0 bases for V and 1 base for J; bases not matched to a gene: 4. The material sequenced was tumor tissue, taken before anti-PD-1 treatment. This receptor was identified in a human donor with basal cell carcinoma. The rearrangement uses TRBV5-1 and TRBJ2-7; 7 nucleotides align to TRBD1. The CDR3 DNA reads as TGCGCCAGCAGCTTGGGGACAGGCACGTCCTACGAGCAGTACTTC. Amino acids: CASSLGTGTSYEQYF.